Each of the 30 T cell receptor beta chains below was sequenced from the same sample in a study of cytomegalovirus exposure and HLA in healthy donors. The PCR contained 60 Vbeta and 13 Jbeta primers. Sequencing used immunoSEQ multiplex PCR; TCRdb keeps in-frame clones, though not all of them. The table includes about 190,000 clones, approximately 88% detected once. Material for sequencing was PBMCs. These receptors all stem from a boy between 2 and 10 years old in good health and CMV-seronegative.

Here the CDR3 DNA reads TGTGCCAGCAGTTGGGGATCGGGGGGGAACACTGAAGCTTTCTTT. This encodes CASSWGSGGNTEAFF. This rearrangement joins TRBV27 to TRBJ1-1; TRBD1 is a possible D gene (5 bases). CDR1 and CDR2 from the germline V gene are MNHEY and SMNVEV (reference sequence). The ends were cut back, 4 bases at V and 1 base at J, with 13 bases in the middle. The CDR3 extends over 15 amino acids.

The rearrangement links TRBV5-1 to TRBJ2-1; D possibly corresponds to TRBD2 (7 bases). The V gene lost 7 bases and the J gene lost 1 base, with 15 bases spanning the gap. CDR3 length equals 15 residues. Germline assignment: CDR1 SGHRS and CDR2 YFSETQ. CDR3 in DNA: TGCGCCAGCCAAGAGGGGGGGTTTTCCTACAATGAGCAGTTCTTC. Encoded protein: CASQEGGFSYNEQFF.

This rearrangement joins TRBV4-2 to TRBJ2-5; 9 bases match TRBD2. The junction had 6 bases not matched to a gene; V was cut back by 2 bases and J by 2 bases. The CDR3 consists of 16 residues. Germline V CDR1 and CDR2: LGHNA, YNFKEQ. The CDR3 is CASSQSASGVQETQYF. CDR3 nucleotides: TGTGCCAGCAGCCAAAGTGCTAGCGGGGTACAAGAGACCCAGTACTTC.

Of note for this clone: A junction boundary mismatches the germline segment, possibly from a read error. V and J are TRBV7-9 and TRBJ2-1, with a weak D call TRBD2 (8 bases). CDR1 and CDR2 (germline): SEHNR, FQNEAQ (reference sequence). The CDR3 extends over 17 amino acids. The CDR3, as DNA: TGTTCCAGCAGGGGGGGAGCGGGAGTACCGGAGTACAATGAGCAGTTCTTC. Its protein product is CSSRGGAGVPEYNEQFF.

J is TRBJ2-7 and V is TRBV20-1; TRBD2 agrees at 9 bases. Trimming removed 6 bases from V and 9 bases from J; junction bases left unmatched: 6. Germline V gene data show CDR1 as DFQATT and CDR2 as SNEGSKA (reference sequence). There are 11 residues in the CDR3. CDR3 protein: CSAGSGGRQYV. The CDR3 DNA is TGCAGTGCGGGTAGCGGGGGTCGGCAGTACGTC.

The CDR3 spells CASSIGDRNEKLFF. CDR3 nucleotides: TGTGCCAGTAGTATAGGGGACAGGAATGAAAAACTGTTTTTT. V and J are TRBV19 and TRBJ1-4; 8 nucleotides match TRBD1. Germline loops: CDR1 LNHDA, CDR2 SQIVND (reference sequence). The V segment lost 1 base and the J segment 5 bases; nucleotides outside the gene matches: 0. There are 14 residues in the CDR3.

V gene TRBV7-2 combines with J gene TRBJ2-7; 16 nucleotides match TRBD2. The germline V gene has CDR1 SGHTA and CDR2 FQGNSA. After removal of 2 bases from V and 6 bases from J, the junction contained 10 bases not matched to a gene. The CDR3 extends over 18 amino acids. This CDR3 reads CASSLLGTSGRAGSEQYF. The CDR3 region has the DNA TGTGCCAGCAGCTTACTGGGGACTAGCGGGAGGGCCGGGAGCGAGCAGTACTTC.

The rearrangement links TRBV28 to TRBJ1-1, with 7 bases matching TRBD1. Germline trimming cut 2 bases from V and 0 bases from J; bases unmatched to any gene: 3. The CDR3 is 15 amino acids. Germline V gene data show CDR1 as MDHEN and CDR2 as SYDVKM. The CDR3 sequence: CASSLMGQLNTEAFF. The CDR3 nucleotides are TGTGCCAGCAGTTTAATGGGACAGCTGAACACTGAAGCTTTCTTT.

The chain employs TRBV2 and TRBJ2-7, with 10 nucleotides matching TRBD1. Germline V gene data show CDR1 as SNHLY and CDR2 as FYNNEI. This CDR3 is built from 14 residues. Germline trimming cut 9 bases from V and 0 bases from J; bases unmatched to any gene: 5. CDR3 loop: CARSRDRGSYEQYF. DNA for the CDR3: TGTGCCAGATCCCGGGACAGGGGCTCCTACGAGCAGTACTTC.

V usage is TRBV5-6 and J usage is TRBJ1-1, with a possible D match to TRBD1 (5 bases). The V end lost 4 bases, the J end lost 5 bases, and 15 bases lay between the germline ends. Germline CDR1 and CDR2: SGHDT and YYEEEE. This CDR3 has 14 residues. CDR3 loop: CASSREGRGTEAFF. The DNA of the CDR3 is TGTGCCAGCAGCCGGGAGGGGCGAGGGACTGAAGCTTTCTTT.

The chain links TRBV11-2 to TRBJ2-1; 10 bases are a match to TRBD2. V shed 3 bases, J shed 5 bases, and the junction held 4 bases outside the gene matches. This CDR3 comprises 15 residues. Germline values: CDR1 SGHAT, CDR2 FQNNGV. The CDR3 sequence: CASSFASGSNNEQFF. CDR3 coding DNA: TGTGCCAGCAGCTTTGCTAGCGGGAGTAACAATGAGCAGTTCTTC.

The CDR3 sequence: CASSFVTSGRAYTGELFF. DNA for the CDR3: TGTGCCAGCAGCTTCGTGACTAGCGGGAGAGCTTACACCGGGGAGCTGTTTTTT. This chain uses TRBV7-9 with TRBJ2-2; 12 nucleotides agree with TRBD2. The J segment lost 3 bases and the V segment lost 3 bases, leaving 8 bases of the junction unmatched. The CDR3 has 18 residues. CDR1 is SEHNR and CDR2 is FQNEAQ in the germline V gene (reference sequence).

The CDR3 loop is CASSQVQGSGNTIYF. CDR3 nucleotide sequence: TGCGCCAGCAGCCAAGTACAGGGCTCTGGAAACACCATATATTTT. The chain uses TRBV4-3 and TRBJ1-3; weak D call: TRBD1 (6 bases). This CDR3 region has 15 residues. The V end was cut by 1 base, the J end by 0 bases, with 7 bases between. Germline V gives CDR1 LGHNA, CDR2 YSLEER.

The CDR3, as DNA: TGTGCCAGCAGCGTAGCCGATTACGAGCAGTACTTC. Its translation: CASSVADYEQYF. The chain has TRBV2 and TRBJ2-5; no firm D call. The end of the DNA is better explained by TRBJ2-7, so the J call may be wrong. CDR3 size: 12 residues. Looked up from germline, CDR1 is SNHLY and CDR2 is FYNNEI.

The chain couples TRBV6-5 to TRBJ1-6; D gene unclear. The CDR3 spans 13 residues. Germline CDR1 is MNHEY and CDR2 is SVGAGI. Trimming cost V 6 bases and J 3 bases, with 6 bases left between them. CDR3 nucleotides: TGTGCCAGCAGGGCCGTCTATAATTCACCCCTCCACTTT. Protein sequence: CASRAVYNSPLHF.

For the CDR3, the DNA is TGTGCCAGCAGCGCGGGATTAGGGACCAACAATGAGCAGTTCTTC. This translates into CASSAGLGTNNEQFF. The gene calls are TRBV5-6 and TRBJ2-1, with D tentatively TRBD2 (6 bases). Trimming took off 4 bases at V and 5 bases at J, with 16 bases between the two ends. Germline CDR1 SGHDT, CDR2 YYEEEE. CDR3 length: 15 amino acids.

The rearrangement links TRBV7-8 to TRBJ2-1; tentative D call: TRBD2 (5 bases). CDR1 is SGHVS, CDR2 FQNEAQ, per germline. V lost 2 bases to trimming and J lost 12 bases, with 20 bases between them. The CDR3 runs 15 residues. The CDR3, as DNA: TGTGCCAGCAGCTTATCTGGCGGGTCTCCCAAGGGGCAGTTCTTC. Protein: CASSLSGGSPKGQFF.

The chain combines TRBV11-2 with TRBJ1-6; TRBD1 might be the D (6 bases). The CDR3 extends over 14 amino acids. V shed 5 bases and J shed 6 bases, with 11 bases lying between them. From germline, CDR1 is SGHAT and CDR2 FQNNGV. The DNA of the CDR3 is TGTGCCAGCAGCCCAGGACAGTTTAATTCACCCCTCCACTTT. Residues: CASSPGQFNSPLHF.

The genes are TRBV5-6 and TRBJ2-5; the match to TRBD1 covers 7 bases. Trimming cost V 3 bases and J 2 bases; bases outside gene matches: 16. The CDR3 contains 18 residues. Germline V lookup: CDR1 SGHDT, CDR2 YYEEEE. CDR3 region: CASSSTRQGLRGQETQYF. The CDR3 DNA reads TGTGCCAGCAGCTCCACCCGACAGGGCCTAAGGGGGCAAGAGACCCAGTACTTC.

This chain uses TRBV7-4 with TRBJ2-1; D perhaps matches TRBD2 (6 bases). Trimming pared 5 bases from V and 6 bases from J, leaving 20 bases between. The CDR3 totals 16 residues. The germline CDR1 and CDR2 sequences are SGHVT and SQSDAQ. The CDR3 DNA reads TGTGCCAGCAGCCCAACCAATGGGGCTAGCGTCAATGAGCAGTTCTTC. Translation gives CASSPTNGASVNEQFF.

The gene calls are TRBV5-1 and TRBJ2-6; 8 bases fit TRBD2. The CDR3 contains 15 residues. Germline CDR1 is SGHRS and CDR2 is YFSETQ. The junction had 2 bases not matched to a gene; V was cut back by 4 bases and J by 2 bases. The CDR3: CASSHSGTGANVLTF. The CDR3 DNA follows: TGCGCCAGCAGCCATAGCGGGACTGGGGCCAACGTCCTGACTTTC.

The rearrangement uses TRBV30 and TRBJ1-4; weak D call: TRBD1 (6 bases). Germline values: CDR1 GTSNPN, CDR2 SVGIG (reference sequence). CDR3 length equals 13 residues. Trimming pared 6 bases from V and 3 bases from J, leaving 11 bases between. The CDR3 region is CACQKGANEKLFF. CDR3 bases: TGTGCCTGCCAAAAGGGGGCTAATGAAAAACTGTTTTTT. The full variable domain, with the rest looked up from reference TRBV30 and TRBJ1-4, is SQTIHQWPATLVQPVGSPLSLECTVEGTSNPNLYWYRQAAGRGLQLLFYSVGIGQISSEVPQNLSASRPQDRQFILSSKKLLLSDSGFYLCACQKGANEKLFFGSGTQLSVL.

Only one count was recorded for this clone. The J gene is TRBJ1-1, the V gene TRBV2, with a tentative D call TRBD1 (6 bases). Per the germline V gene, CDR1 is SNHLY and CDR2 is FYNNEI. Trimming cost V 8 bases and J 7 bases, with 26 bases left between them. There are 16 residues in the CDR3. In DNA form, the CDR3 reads TGTGCCAGCGATTGGGGGCCAGGAGTGGGTCTTCGTGAAGCTTTCTTT. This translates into CASDWGPGVGLREAFF. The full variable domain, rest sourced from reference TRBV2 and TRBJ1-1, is EPEVTQTPSHQVTQMGQEVILRCVPISNHLYFYWYRQILGQKVEFLVSFYNNEISEKSEIFDDQFSVERPDGSNFTLKIRSTKLEDSAMYFCASDWGPGVGLREAFFGQGTRLTVV.

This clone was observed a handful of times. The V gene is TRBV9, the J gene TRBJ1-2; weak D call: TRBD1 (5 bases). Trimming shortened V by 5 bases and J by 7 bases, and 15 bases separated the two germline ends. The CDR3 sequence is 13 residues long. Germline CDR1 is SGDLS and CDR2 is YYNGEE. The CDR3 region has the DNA TGTGCCAGCAGTATGGGGGGGAGAGGTGGCTACACCTTC. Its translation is CASSMGGRGGYTF.

The CDR3 coding sequence is TGTGCCAGTAGTCGACAGGGTGGGGATACGCAGTATTTT. Its protein product is CASSRQGGDTQYF. The rearrangement uses TRBV19 and TRBJ2-3; 7 bases agree with TRBD1. V dropped 5 bases and J dropped 6; count of bases not matched to a gene: 5. Germline assignment: CDR1 LNHDA and CDR2 SQIVND (reference sequence). The CDR3 is made up of 13 amino acids.

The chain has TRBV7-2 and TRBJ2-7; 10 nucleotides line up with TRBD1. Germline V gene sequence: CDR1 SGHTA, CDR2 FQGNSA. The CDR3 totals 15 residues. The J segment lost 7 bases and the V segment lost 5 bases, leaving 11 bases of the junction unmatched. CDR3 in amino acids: CASSLGTGAHGEQYV. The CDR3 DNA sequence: TGTGCCAGCAGCCTAGGGACAGGGGCCCATGGGGAGCAGTACGTC.

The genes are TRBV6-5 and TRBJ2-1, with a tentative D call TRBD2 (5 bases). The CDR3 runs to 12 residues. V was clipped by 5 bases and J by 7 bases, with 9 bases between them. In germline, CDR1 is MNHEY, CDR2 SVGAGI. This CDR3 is CASSPTKNEQFF. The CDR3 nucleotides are TGTGCCAGCAGTCCGACTAAAAATGAGCAGTTCTTC.

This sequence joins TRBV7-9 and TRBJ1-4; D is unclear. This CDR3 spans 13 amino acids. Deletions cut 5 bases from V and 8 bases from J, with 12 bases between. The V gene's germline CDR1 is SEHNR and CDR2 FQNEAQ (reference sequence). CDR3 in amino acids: CASSPGSQEKLFF. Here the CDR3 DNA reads TGTGCCAGCAGCCCCGGGAGTCAGGAAAAACTGTTTTTT.

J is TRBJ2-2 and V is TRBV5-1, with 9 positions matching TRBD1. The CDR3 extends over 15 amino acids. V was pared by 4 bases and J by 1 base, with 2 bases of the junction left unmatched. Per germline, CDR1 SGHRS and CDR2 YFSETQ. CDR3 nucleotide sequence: TGCGCCAGCAGCAGGGACAGGGAGAACACCGGGGAGCTGTTTTTT. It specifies CASSRDRENTGELFF.

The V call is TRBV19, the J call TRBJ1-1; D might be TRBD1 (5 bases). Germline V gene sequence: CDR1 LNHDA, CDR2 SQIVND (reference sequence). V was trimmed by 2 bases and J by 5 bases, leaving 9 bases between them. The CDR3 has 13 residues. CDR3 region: CASSINGGTEAFF. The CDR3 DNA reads TGTGCCAGTAGTATAAACGGGGGAACTGAAGCTTTCTTT. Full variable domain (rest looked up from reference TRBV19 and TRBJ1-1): DGGITQSPKYLFRKEGQNVTLSCEQNLNHDAMYWYRQDPGQGLRLIYYSQIVNDFQKGDIAEGYSVSREKKESFPLTVTSAQKNPTAFYLCASSINGGTEAFFGQGTRLTVV.